The T cell receptor beta chain under discussion was sequenced for a study of T cells in Graves' hyperthyroidism and ophthalmopathy (dated by TCRdb to 2018 to 2020). Looking at the study overall: To identify distinguishing TCR V-J signatures, a discovery cohort of around 100 patients was used, comprising 43 with Graves' ophthalmopathy and around 57 with stable Graves' hyperthyroidism. Whether ophthalmopathy could be predicted prospectively was tested in an independent validation cohort made up of approximately 19 hyperthyroidism patients plus 17 patients who later progressed to ophthalmopathy. The approximately 90 discovery patients were randomly split 7:3 into training and test sets. In addition, the study compared T-cell repertoires in thyroid tissue and in blood from about 6 Graves' hyperthyroidism patients. Following sampling, methimazole starting at 30 mg daily was given to hyperthyroidism patients, and high-dose intravenous methylprednisolone was given to ophthalmopathy patients. The paper describes TCR Vbeta CDR3 sequencing of about 140 peripheral blood samples, made up of some 42 ophthalmopathy patients, approximately 76 hyperthyroidism patients and roughly 17 progressor patients. On the study overall, not on this receptor specifically: During validation, the model predicted progression to ophthalmopathy a median of roughly six months ahead of onset, with more than 60% sensitivity and 72.22% specificity. Sample size was not statistically predetermined, and blinding of investigators to group allocation was not performed. Blood samples also contained most of the expanded thyroid clonotypes (frequency above 0.001), which suggests that blood repertoires may reflect thyroid immune responses. A 13 V-J signature model separated ophthalmopathy from stable hyperthyroidism, with about 88% sensitivity and approximately 81% specificity in cross-validation and 80%/75% in testing.

Stable Graves' hyperthyroidism was defined as no progression to ophthalmopathy during 18 months of follow-up. Hyperthyroidism patients were aged 18 to 65 years and newly diagnosed, with disease duration of less than 2 months. Exclusion was applied to patients with uncontrolled infections, other autoimmune diseases, pregnancy or lactation. Clinical symptoms, serum thyroxine and TRAb, thyroid ultrasound, and orbital computed tomography formed the basis for the diagnoses. Trizol reagent was used to extract total RNA, and RNA quality was then checked on an Agilent 2100 Bioanalyzer. This clonotype was recorded many times. Its antigen target is currently unknown. No qualities accompany the bases; no much larger clone lies one base away. TCR beta CDR3 regions were amplified from RNA transcripts. The TCR CDR3 was subjected to a first round of RT-PCR using the HTBI primer set and the Qiagen OneStep RT-PCR kit. The libraries were constructed in a second round of multiplex PCR and then size-selected and purified. Libraries were sequenced paired-end with 100 bp reads on an Illumina HiSeq2000. The original methods were these. SOAPnuke was used to process the raw data, throwing out any read that contained adapters or uncalled bases, had a mean Phred below 15, or lacked an exact constant-primer or identifier match. COPE v1.2.5 was used to merge the high-quality paired reads, and each unique nucleotide sequence was defined as a clonotype. MiTCR v1.1 was used to align the clonotypes against IMGT TRBV, TRBD and TRBJ reference segments. The analysis included only V-J combinations with a frequency above 0.0001, which together covered approximately 99% of the repertoires. A TCS score was defined as the ratio between F50 (clonal expansion) and ExV (chaos), using BLOSUM62-based TCRdist between CDR3 peptides within each V-J. Welch's t-statistics and random forest reduced fewer than 600 V-J features to roughly 13, which were used in a naive Bayes classifier (R e1071). The public reads were quality trimmed at Q25 with fastp and then assembled into clones with MiXCR by TCRdb, keeping productive beta chains. Every entry covers one CDR3 protein and lists the most common genes and DNA from its rows. The V and J calls, along with clone size, are taken from TCRdb and not from the paper's own processing. For this sample the table gives just over 550,000 distinct CDR3 sequences, of which more than 45% were detected only once. 8.2% of the sample rests with the top ten.

The sequencing sample was made of peripheral blood or thyroid tissue (not recorded which). The clonotype comes from a woman in her late teens or twenties with Graves' hyperthyroidism. Donor details come from another sample of the same person, matched by shared clones.

This receptor carries the CDR3 CASSNFGGYEQYF. The nucleotides are TGTGCCAGCAGTAACTTCGGGGGTTACGAGCAGTACTTC. The chain employs TRBV25-1 and TRBJ2-7; possibly the D gene is TRBD2, per 6 matching bases. As encoded in the germline V gene, CDR1 is MGHDK while CDR2 is SYGVNS. Relative to germline, V is 5 bases shorter and J is 4 bases shorter, with 12 bases between their ends. From the cysteine through the phenylalanine, the CDR3 covers 13 amino acids. The kept DNA is CDR3 alone, 39 bases in frame from the first base.